The rows below give T cell receptor beta chains drawn from one sample of a study of blood T cell repertoires in COVID-19. Profiled with immunoSEQ multiplex PCR; TCRdb holds only in-frame clones, not every one. The sample shows roughly 250,000 clones, roughly 93% of them seen only once. Material for sequencing was PBMCs or T cells enriched from blood (not recorded which). The receptors were gathered from a woman aged 40 to 50 with acute COVID-19. Both conserved end residues are part of each CDR3. The order of the fields is CDR3 protein, CDR3 DNA, J gene, V gene, clone size, D gene. D genes are given only for firm matches. Size values are once, few and many counts, or a class for expanded clones, and some rows have none.

CASNGEAGRQPQHF | TGTGCCAGCAACGGAGAGGCAGGGCGCCAGCCCCAGCATTTT | TRBJ1-5 | TRBV2 | NA | NA
CATSSGDNYEQYF | TGTGCCACCAGCAGTGGGGACAACTACGAGCAGTACTTC | TRBJ2-7 | TRBV15 | NA | NA
CAWLSGFAPYEQYF | TGTGCCTGGCTCTCAGGCTTCGCTCCCTACGAGCAGTACTTC | TRBJ2-7 | TRBV30 | NA | NA
CSAPGQGTDTQYF | TGCAGCGCTCCGGGACAGGGCACAGATACGCAGTATTTT | TRBJ2-3 | TRBV29-1 | few | TRBD1
CASSLAGTGPREQYF | TGCGCCAGCAGCTTGGCCGGGACAGGGCCCCGTGAGCAGTACTTC | TRBJ2-7 | TRBV5-1 | NA | TRBD1
CASSLDPGDYYGYTF | TGTGCCAGCAGCTTAGACCCAGGGGATTACTATGGCTACACCTTC | TRBJ1-2 | TRBV11-1 | NA | NA
CASSLPPGGRETDTQYF | TGTGCCAGCAGTTTACCCCCAGGGGGGCGAGAGACAGATACGCAGTATTTT | TRBJ2-3 | TRBV27 | NA | NA
CASSLGLAGDLETQYF | TGCGCCAGCAGCTTGGGACTAGCGGGAGATTTGGAGACCCAGTACTTC | TRBJ2-5 | TRBV5-1 | NA | TRBD2
CASSRAGTSGYNEQFF | TGCGCCAGCAGCCGTGCCGGGACTAGCGGATACAATGAGCAGTTCTTC | TRBJ2-1 | TRBV4-1 | NA | TRBD2
CATSRDLASITGELFF | TGTGCCACCAGCAGAGATCTGGCTAGCATAACCGGGGAGCTGTTTTTT | TRBJ2-2 | TRBV15 | NA | NA
CASSPRQGNNQPQHF | TGTGCCAGCTCGCCAAGACAGGGCAACAATCAGCCCCAGCATTTT | TRBJ1-5 | TRBV18 | NA | TRBD1
CASSISGTSGGDEQFF | TGTGCCAGTAGTATATCCGGGACTAGCGGGGGAGATGAGCAGTTCTTC | TRBJ2-1 | TRBV19 | NA | TRBD2
CASSGQGAEDF | TGTGCCAGCAGTGGCCAGGGGGCGGAGGACTTC | TRBJ2-5 | TRBV2 | NA | TRBD1
CASSLVKGAGYGYTF | TGTGCCAGCAGCTTGGTTAAGGGCGCGGGCTATGGCTACACCTTC | TRBJ1-2 | TRBV5-4 | NA | NA
CASSSYRGQETQYF | TGTGCCAGCAGCTCTTACAGGGGGCAAGAGACCCAGTACTTC | TRBJ2-5 | TRBV5-5 | NA | TRBD1
CASSVDRANTEAFF | TGTGCCAGCAGCGTCGACAGGGCGAACACTGAAGCTTTCTTT | TRBJ1-1 | TRBV9 | NA | TRBD1
CASSLVSIYEQYF | TGTGCCAGCAGCTTAGTTAGTATATACGAGCAGTACTTC | TRBJ2-7 | TRBV7-2 | NA | NA
CASSPGRASNSQETQYF | TGTGCCAGCAGCCCAGGGAGGGCTAGCAACAGTCAAGAGACCCAGTACTTC | TRBJ2-5 | TRBV7-9 | NA | TRBD2
CASSFLAGLSDEQYF | TGTGCCAGCAGCTTTCTAGCGGGCCTGTCAGACGAGCAGTACTTC | TRBJ2-7 | TRBV5-5 | NA | TRBD2
CASSPRRHRRIAKNIQYF | TGTGCCAGCTCACCGAGGAGGCATCGTCGTATAGCCAAAAACATTCAGTACTTC | TRBJ2-4 | TRBV18 | NA | NA
CASSQAGTGHSMNTEAFF | TGCGCCAGCAGTCAGGCCGGGACAGGCCACAGCATGAACACTGAAGCTTTCTTT | TRBJ1-1 | TRBV23-1 | NA | TRBD1
CASSTTGTYRNGYTF | TGTGCCAGTAGTACCACAGGGACCTACCGGAATGGCTACACCTTC | TRBJ1-2 | TRBV19 | NA | NA
CSVEGAGTGGFSAFF | TGCAGCGTTGAAGGGGCCGGGACAGGGGGATTCTCAGCTTTCTTT | TRBJ1-1 | TRBV29-1 | NA | TRBD1
CASSYSGLRQETQYF | TGTGCCAGCAGTTACTCGGGACTACGGCAAGAGACCCAGTACTTC | TRBJ2-5 | TRBV6-2/TRBV6-3 | NA | TRBD2
CSAQRGFNEQFF | TGCAGCGCCCAGCGGGGTTTCAATGAGCAGTTCTTC | TRBJ2-1 | TRBV29-1 | NA | TRBD2
CASSLVGGDEQYF | TGTGCCAGCAGCCTCGTAGGAGGGGACGAGCAGTACTTC | TRBJ2-7 | TRBV14 | NA | NA
CASSLGTSGTVEFF | TGTGCCAGCAGTTTAGGGACTAGCGGGACGGTTGAGTTCTTC | TRBJ2-1 | TRBV28 | NA | TRBD2
CASDRGAANEKLFF | TGTGCCAGCGACAGGGGGGCGGCTAATGAAAAACTGTTTTTT | TRBJ1-4 | TRBV6-5 | NA | TRBD1
CASSLLGAGEKLFF | TGTGCCAGCAGTTTACTGGGGGCCGGGGAAAAACTGTTTTTT | TRBJ1-4 | TRBV27 | NA | NA
CASSFPRGLGSPLHF | TGTGCCAGCAGCTTCCCAAGGGGTCTCGGTTCACCCCTCCACTTT | TRBJ1-6 | TRBV13 | NA | NA
CASSLEAGHQETQYF | TGTGCCAGCAGCTTAGAAGCGGGGCACCAAGAGACCCAGTACTTC | TRBJ2-5 | TRBV7-8 | NA | TRBD2
CASSLVGGDYGYTF | TGTGCCAGCAGTCTCGTGGGGGGGGACTATGGCTACACCTTC | TRBJ1-2 | TRBV28 | NA | NA
CASSRQDNTEAFF | TGTGCCAGCAGCCGACAGGACAACACTGAAGCTTTCTTT | TRBJ1-1 | TRBV7-3 | NA | NA
CASSRGQINQPQHF | TGTGCCAGTAGTAGGGGACAGATAAATCAGCCCCAGCATTTT | TRBJ1-5 | TRBV19 | NA | TRBD1
CASSLPGSAGARSYGYTF | TGTGCCAGCAGCCTGCCAGGGAGTGCGGGAGCTAGGAGCTATGGCTACACCTTC | TRBJ1-2 | TRBV5-4 | NA | NA
CASSRPGTGRSGELFF | TGTGCCAGCAGTAGACCCGGGACAGGGCGTTCCGGGGAGCTGTTTTTT | TRBJ2-2 | TRBV6-2/TRBV6-3 | NA | TRBD1
CASSFSSGLSSEAFF | TGTGCCAGCAGCTTCAGTTCAGGGCTATCTTCTGAAGCTTTCTTT | TRBJ1-1 | TRBV5-8 | once | NA
CASSLGGGGNTEAFF | TGTGCCAGCAGTTTAGGTGGGGGGGGGAACACTGAAGCTTTCTTT | TRBJ1-1 | TRBV28 | NA | NA
CASSLQGRNTIYF | TGTGCCAGCAGTTTACAGGGAAGAAACACCATATATTTT | TRBJ1-3 | TRBV12-3/TRBV12-4 | NA | NA
CASSPRTSGSSGTQYF | TGTGCCAGCAGCCCCAGGACTAGCGGGAGCTCGGGCACCCAGTACTTC | TRBJ2-5 | TRBV5-6 | few | TRBD2
CASNARDRGRTEAFF | TGTGCCAGCAATGCCCGGGACAGGGGGCGCACTGAAGCTTTCTTT | TRBJ1-1 | TRBV6-5 | NA | TRBD1
CASSAGGTVQETQYF | TGTGCCAGCAGCGCTGGGGGGACAGTACAAGAGACCCAGTACTTC | TRBJ2-5 | TRBV9 | NA | NA
CASSQDLASPLHF | TGCGCCAGCAGCCAAGATCTAGCCTCACCCCTCCACTTT | TRBJ1-6 | TRBV4-1 | NA | NA
CASKFSAGLMGNEQFF | TGTGCCAGCAAATTTAGCGCAGGACTGATGGGCAATGAGCAGTTCTTC | TRBJ2-1 | TRBV28 | NA | NA